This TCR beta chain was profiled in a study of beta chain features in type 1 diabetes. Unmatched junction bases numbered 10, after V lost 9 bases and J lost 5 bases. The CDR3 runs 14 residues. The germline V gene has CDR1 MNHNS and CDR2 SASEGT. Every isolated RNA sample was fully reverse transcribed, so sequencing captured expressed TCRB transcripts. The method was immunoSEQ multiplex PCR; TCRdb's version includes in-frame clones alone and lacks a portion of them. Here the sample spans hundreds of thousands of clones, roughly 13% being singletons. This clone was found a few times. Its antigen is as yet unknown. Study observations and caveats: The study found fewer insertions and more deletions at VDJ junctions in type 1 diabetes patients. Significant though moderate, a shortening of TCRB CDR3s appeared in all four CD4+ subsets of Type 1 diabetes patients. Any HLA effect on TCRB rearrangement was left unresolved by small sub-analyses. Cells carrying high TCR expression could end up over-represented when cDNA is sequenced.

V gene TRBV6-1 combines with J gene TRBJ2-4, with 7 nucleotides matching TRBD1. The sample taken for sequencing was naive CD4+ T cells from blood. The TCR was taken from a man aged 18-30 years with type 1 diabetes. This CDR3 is CASAQGKEQNIQYF. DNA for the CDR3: TGTGCCAGTGCACAGGGGAAGGAGCAAAACATTCAGTACTTC.